This entry describes one T cell receptor (beta chain). The V end was cut by 7 bases, the J end by 5 bases, with 17 bases between. Germline-derived CDR1 and CDR2 are SGHRS and YFSETQ. The CDR3 totals 14 residues. The repertoire was sequenced with immunoSEQ multiplex PCR; TCRdb's copy has only in-frame clones and lacks some. The sample contains approximately 80,000 clones, more than 85% of which appear only once. These data come from a study of T cell responses to AZD1222 COVID-19 vaccine. This chain connects TRBV5-1 to TRBJ2-3; weak D call: TRBD2 (5 bases). This clonotype was sampled from an adult who received the AZD1222 COVID-19 vaccine. Here the sequenced sample was peripheral blood, taken 28 days after the second AZD1222 dose. The CDR3 loop is CASLAQGGRDTQYF. The CDR3 coding sequence is TGCGCCAGCCTTGCTCAAGGAGGAAGAGATACGCAGTATTTT.